This T cell receptor beta chain was recorded in a study of blood T cell repertoires in COVID-19. Study information: The United States, Italy and Spain were the sources of the acute and convalescent COVID-19 samples. PBMCs, B-cell-depleted T cells, or T cells provided the cDNA or gDNA that made up the material.

From germline, CDR1 is LNHDA and CDR2 SQIVND (reference sequence). The trim removed 6 bases at V and 4 bases at J, leaving 9 bases unmatched. CDR3 length: 15 amino acids. In the authors' workflow: How many nucleated cells were present was estimated from reference gene primer amplification. Sequencing used immunoSEQ multiplex PCR; TCRdb keeps in-frame clones, though not all of them. V and J calls and clone size come straight from that table; D and trimming were deduced from the DNA. The sample lists about 280,000 clones; approximately 86% were seen once. The sequence came from a woman younger than 45 who had recovered from COVID-19. Sequencing was done on a sample of peripheral blood. This chain uses TRBV19 with TRBJ2-7; 10 nucleotides agree with TRBD1. The CDR3 DNA reads as TGTGCCAGTAGCGACAGGGGGCTTTCAAAGTACGAGCAGTACTTC. Its translation is CASSDRGLSKYEQYF.